Each of the 23 T cell receptor beta chains below was sequenced from the same sample in a study of blood T cell repertoires in COVID-19. Data came from immunoSEQ multiplex PCR; TCRdb stores just in-frame clones and leaves some out. The sample has tens of thousands of clones, 65% to 85% seen once; the top ten hold about 11%. Sequencing was performed on peripheral blood. These receptors were taken from a man between 65 and 85 years old with acute or convalescent COVID-19.

This clone was seen only once. The rearrangement uses TRBV4-1 and TRBJ2-5; 13 positions match TRBD2. The J segment lost 5 bases and the V segment lost 4 bases, leaving 10 bases of the junction unmatched. The CDR3 runs 17 residues. Germline V gene data show CDR1 as MGHRA and CDR2 as YSYEKL. The CDR3 bases are TGCGCCAGCAGCCCCGGGACTAGCGGGGCCACGGGGGAGACCCAGTACTTC. Protein: CASSPGTSGATGETQYF.

The rearrangement links TRBV20-1 to TRBJ1-1, with 7 bases lining up with TRBD1. V was clipped by 3 bases and J by 5 bases; unmatched bases: 9. CDR1 is DFQATT, CDR2 SNEGSKA, per germline (reference sequence). The CDR3 totals 14 residues. The CDR3: CSASPRQGWTEAFF. As DNA, the CDR3 is TGCAGTGCTAGTCCCCGACAGGGTTGGACTGAAGCTTTCTTT.

This chain joins TRBV18 and TRBJ1-1, with D possibly being TRBD1 (6 bases). Germline V lookup: CDR1 KGHSH, CDR2 LQKENI. The CDR3 has 15 amino acids. Trimming removed 4 bases at V and 1 base at J, with 13 bases between. The CDR3 loop reads CASSLRTDPNTEAFF. CDR3 bases: TGTGCCAGCTCACTGCGGACAGATCCGAACACTGAAGCTTTCTTT.

The chain has TRBV21-1 and TRBJ2-7; the table calls TRBD2, which could not be checked here. TRBV21-1 is labeled a pseudogene. The CDR3 is made up of 17 amino acids. The CDR3 here is CASSSSGGGDSGSEQYV. CDR3 bases: TGTGCCAGCAGCAGTAGCGGGGGGGGTGATTCAGGTTCCGAGCAGTACGTC.

This clone was recorded at least ten times. The chain is built from TRBV11-2 and TRBJ1-2; TRBD1 aligns across 7 bases. V trimming: 1 base; J trimming: 4 bases; junction bases outside the gene matches: 3. CDR1 is SGHAT, CDR2 FQNNGV, per germline. There are 14 residues in the CDR3. CDR3: CASSLGDSSYGYTF. DNA of the CDR3: TGTGCCAGCAGCTTAGGGGACAGCTCCTATGGCTACACCTTC.

Only a few counts were recorded for this clone. J is TRBJ2-1 and V is TRBV5-4; the D gene is possibly TRBD1 (5 bases). This CDR3 region has 12 residues. V lost 5 bases to trimming and J lost 6 bases, with 9 bases between them. CDR1 is SGHNT, CDR2 YYREEE, per germline (reference sequence). In DNA form, the CDR3 reads TGTGCCAGCAGAGTCGACAGCAATGAGCAGTTCTTC. Translating it yields CASRVDSNEQFF.

The V call is TRBV10-3, the J call TRBJ1-1; D is ambiguous. Germline V gives CDR1 ENHRY, CDR2 SYGVKD. Between the trimmed V and J ends, which lost 6 bases and 4 bases, there was a span of 15 bases. This CDR3 comprises 14 residues. For the CDR3, the DNA is TGTGCCATCAGCCCTGGGCGGGTTACCACTGAAGCTTTCTTT. Amino acid sequence: CAISPGRVTTEAFF.

The chain carries TRBV6-5 and TRBJ2-2; D gene ambiguous. CDR3 size: 11 residues. With 10 bases removed from V and 8 bases from J, the gap between germline ends came to 11 bases. The V gene's germline CDR1 is MNHEY and CDR2 SVGAGI. The CDR3 sequence: CATRAYGELFF. The DNA of the CDR3 is TGTGCCACAAGAGCTTATGGGGAGCTGTTTTTT.

This clone has a handful of counts. The V and J genes are TRBV28 and TRBJ1-2; TRBD1 is a possible D gene (6 bases). Germline values: CDR1 MDHEN, CDR2 SYDVKM. The ends were cut back, 2 bases at V and 7 bases at J, with 8 bases in the middle. The CDR3 is 12 amino acids. DNA for the CDR3: TGTGCCAGCAGTTTACGGGGGGCTGGCTACACCTTC. Translated, it gives CASSLRGAGYTF.

The rearrangement links TRBV18 to TRBJ2-2; 14 nucleotides line up with TRBD2. J was trimmed by 6 bases and V by 6 bases; bases with no gene match: 6. This CDR3 is 16 amino acids long. From germline, CDR1 is KGHSH and CDR2 LQKENI. CDR3 nucleotides: TGTGCCAGCTCCCCGACTAGCGGGGGGGCCTCCGGGGAGCTGTTTTTT. Its translation is CASSPTSGGASGELFF.

The chain carries TRBV5-4 and TRBJ2-2, with 8 bases lining up with TRBD2. J was trimmed by 5 bases and V by 1 base; bases with no gene match: 4. CDR1 and CDR2 from the germline V gene are SGHNT and YYREEE (reference sequence). The CDR3 sequence is 15 residues long. The CDR3 loop reads CASSLQRGSTGELFF. In nucleotides, the CDR3 is TGTGCCAGCAGCTTGCAGCGGGGGAGTACCGGGGAGCTGTTTTTT. Full variable domain (outside the CDR3, taken from reference TRBV5-4 and TRBJ2-2): ETGVTQSPTHLIKTRGQQVTLRCSSQSGHNTVSWYQQALGQGPQFIFQYYREEENGRGNFPPRFSGLQFPNYSSELNVNALELDDSALYLCASSLQRGSTGELFFGEGSRLTVL.

This chain connects TRBV5-1 to TRBJ2-2; 8 positions agree with TRBD2. This CDR3 has 15 amino acids. J gave up 6 bases and V 5 bases, and 9 bases lay outside the gene matches. The germline gives CDR1 SGHRS, CDR2 YFSETQ. This chain's CDR3 is CASRPPGGGSGELFF. The CDR3 DNA reads as TGCGCCAGCAGGCCACCCGGCGGGGGGTCCGGGGAGCTGTTTTTT. Looking up the rest from reference TRBV5-1 and TRBJ2-2 gives the full variable domain: KAGVTQTPRYLIKTRGQQVTLSCSPISGHRSVSWYQQTPGQGLQFLFEYFSETQRNKGNFPGRFSGRQFSNSRSEMNVSTLELGDSALYLCASRPPGGGSGELFFGEGSRLTVL.

This clone has a handful of counts. This rearrangement joins TRBV6-1 to TRBJ2-1; TRBD2 matches at 7 bases. Germline V lookup: CDR1 MNHNS, CDR2 SASEGT. The CDR3 sequence is 16 residues long. Unmatched junction bases numbered 6, after V lost 1 base and J lost 3 bases. CDR3 region: CASSEEEGEGYNEQFF. The CDR3 region has the DNA TGTGCCAGCAGTGAAGAAGAAGGGGAGGGCTACAATGAGCAGTTCTTC.

The chain employs TRBV28 and TRBJ1-1; TRBD1 might be the D (6 bases). This CDR3 spans 13 amino acids. V was cut by 3 bases and J by 8 bases, with 13 bases left in between. Per the germline V gene, CDR1 is MDHEN and CDR2 is SYDVKM. This CDR3 reads CASSFAGTPEAFF. In nucleotides, the CDR3 is TGTGCCAGCAGTTTCGCCGGGACACCAGAAGCTTTCTTT.

This chain links TRBV13 with TRBJ1-6; D is undetermined. CDR3 size: 16 residues. Trimming took off 0 bases at V and 2 bases at J, with 8 bases between the two ends. CDR1 is PRHDT and CDR2 is FYEKMQ in the germline V gene (reference sequence). Here the CDR3 reads CASSLGQRAYNSPLHF. As DNA, the CDR3 is TGTGCCAGCAGCTTAGGGCAGCGCGCCTATAATTCACCCCTCCACTTT.

This chain connects TRBV11-2 to TRBJ1-2; D is unresolved. Per germline, CDR1 SGHAT and CDR2 FQNNGV. V lost 1 base and J lost 8, with 14 bases in between. The CDR3 is 14 residues long. The CDR3 nucleotides are TGTGCCAGCAGCTTAGCCTCCGATGGGCGAGGCTACACCTTC. This codes for CASSLASDGRGYTF.

V gene TRBV19 combines with J gene TRBJ2-7; D perhaps matches TRBD2 (6 bases). The V gene's germline CDR1 is LNHDA and CDR2 SQIVND (reference sequence). V shed 6 bases and J shed 5 bases, with 14 bases lying between them. This CDR3 is 13 amino acids long. The DNA for the CDR3 is TGTGCCAGTAGAATGGGGGGAGCCAACGAGCAGTACTTC. Translated: CASRMGGANEQYF.

This sequence joins TRBV24-1 and TRBJ2-3; TRBD2 matches at 8 bases. The CDR3 spans 16 residues. The J segment lost 0 bases and the V segment lost 4 bases, leaving 5 bases of the junction unmatched. The germline CDR1 and CDR2 sequences are KGHDR and SFDVKD. The CDR3 coding sequence is TGTGCCACCAGTGAACCAAGCGGGGGAAGCACAGATACGCAGTATTTT. Amino acids: CATSEPSGGSTDTQYF.

This sequence joins TRBV6-5 and TRBJ2-7; 7 bases are a match to TRBD1. J was trimmed by 2 bases and V by 6 bases; bases with no gene match: 4. Germline V gene sequence: CDR1 MNHEY, CDR2 SVGAGI. The CDR3 sequence is 13 residues long. The CDR3 DNA follows: TGTGCCAGCAGCCGGGACAGCACCTACGAGCAGTACTTC. Protein sequence: CASSRDSTYEQYF.

The V gene is TRBV5-1, the J gene TRBJ2-5, with D maybe TRBD1 (6 bases). The CDR3 spans 17 residues. In germline, CDR1 is SGHRS, CDR2 YFSETQ. Trimming removed 0 bases from V and 3 bases from J, with 18 bases in between. The CDR3 is CASSLEGGSGAEETQYF. The DNA of the CDR3 is TGCGCCAGCAGCTTGGAAGGGGGTTCAGGGGCCGAAGAGACCCAGTACTTC.

This clone was observed once. This chain links TRBV19 with TRBJ1-6; tentative D call: TRBD1 (5 bases). CDR1 and CDR2 (germline): LNHDA, SQIVND (reference sequence). The CDR3 loop spans 15 amino acids. V was clipped by 6 bases and J by 5 bases, with 14 bases between them. Written as DNA, the CDR3 is TGTGCCAGTAGAGAACGGGGGAGGAATAATTCACCCCTCCACTTT. It yields the protein CASRERGRNNSPLHF.

The CDR3 region is CASSYSRVGTEAFF. The CDR3 DNA follows: TGTGCCAGCAGTTACTCCAGGGTGGGCACTGAAGCTTTCTTT. This chain joins TRBV6-5 and TRBJ1-1, with D tentatively TRBD1 (5 bases). The CDR3 has 14 amino acids. Germline CDR1 is MNHEY and CDR2 is SVGAGI. V lost 0 bases and J 4 bases, leaving 9 bases between the germline ends.

This clone was detected only a few times. The rearrangement uses TRBV5-1 and TRBJ1-5; no clear D gene. The CDR3 is 15 residues long. The V gene lost 0 bases and the J gene lost 1 base, with 8 bases spanning the gap. CDR1 is SGHRS, CDR2 YFSETQ, per germline. The chain's CDR3 is CASSLGDGSNQPQHF. CDR3 nucleotides: TGCGCCAGCAGCTTGGGAGACGGGAGCAATCAGCCCCAGCATTTT.